In its sample, the clone carrying this TCR beta chain was seen many times. No antigen is known for it. Germline CDR1 reads SGDLS; CDR2 reads YYNGEE. The length of the CDR3 is 13 residues. Trimming removed 3 bases at V and 6 bases at J, with 12 bases between. The record originates from a study of shared clonotypes between healthy human individuals. Study background: Three plates each covered CD4 naive and memory; CD8 naive two, CD8 memory one.

Study-wide points: A generally larger estimated richness was seen in naive subsets than in memory subsets.

The repertoire was sequenced with immunoSEQ multiplex PCR; TCRdb's copy has only in-frame clones and lacks some. This repertoire shows 2 million or so clones, roughly 94% found once; its top ten account for 0.13%. The chain is built from TRBV9 and TRBJ1-2; D might be TRBD1 (6 bases). The specimen sequenced was naive CD4+ T cells sorted from blood. The sample's subset: CD45RA+ positively selected. The source is a man younger than 30 in good health. The CDR3 loop reads CASSGGPLHGYTF. CDR3 DNA sequence: TGTGCCAGCAGCGGGGGGCCGCTCCATGGCTACACCTTC.